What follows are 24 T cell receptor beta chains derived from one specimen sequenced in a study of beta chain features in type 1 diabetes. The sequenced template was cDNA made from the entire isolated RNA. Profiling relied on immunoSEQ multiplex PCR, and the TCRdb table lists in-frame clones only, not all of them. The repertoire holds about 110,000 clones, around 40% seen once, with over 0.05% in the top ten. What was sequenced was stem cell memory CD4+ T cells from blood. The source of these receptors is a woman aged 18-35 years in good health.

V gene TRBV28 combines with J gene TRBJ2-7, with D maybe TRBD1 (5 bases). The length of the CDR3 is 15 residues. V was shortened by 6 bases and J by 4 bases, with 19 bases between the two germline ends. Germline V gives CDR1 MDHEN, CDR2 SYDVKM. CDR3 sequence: CASRARTGDLYEQYF. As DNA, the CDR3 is TGTGCCAGCAGGGCCCGAACAGGAGACCTTTACGAGCAGTACTTC.

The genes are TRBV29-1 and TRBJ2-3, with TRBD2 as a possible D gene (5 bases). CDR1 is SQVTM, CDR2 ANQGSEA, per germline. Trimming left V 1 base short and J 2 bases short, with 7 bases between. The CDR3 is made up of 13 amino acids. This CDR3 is CSVEAGLTDTQYF. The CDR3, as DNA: TGCAGCGTTGAAGCTGGACTCACAGATACGCAGTATTTT.

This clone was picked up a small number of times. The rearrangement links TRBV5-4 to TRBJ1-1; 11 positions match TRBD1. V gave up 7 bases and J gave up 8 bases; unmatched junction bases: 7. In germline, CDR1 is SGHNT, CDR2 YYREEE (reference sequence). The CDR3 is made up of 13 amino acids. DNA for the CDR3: TGTGCCAGCCTATCCCGGGACAGGGGGGAAGCTTTCTTT. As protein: CASLSRDRGEAFF.

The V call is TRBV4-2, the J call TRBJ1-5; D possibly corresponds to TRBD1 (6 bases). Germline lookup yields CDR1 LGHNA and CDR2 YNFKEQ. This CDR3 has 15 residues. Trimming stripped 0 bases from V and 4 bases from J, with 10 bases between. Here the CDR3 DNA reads TGTGCCAGCAGCCAAGATGGTCAGGGGAATCAGCCCCAGCATTTT. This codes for CASSQDGQGNQPQHF.

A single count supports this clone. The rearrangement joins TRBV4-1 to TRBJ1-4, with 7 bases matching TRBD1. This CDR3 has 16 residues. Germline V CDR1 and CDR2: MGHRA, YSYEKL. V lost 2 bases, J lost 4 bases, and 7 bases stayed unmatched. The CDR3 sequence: CASSQNRGSVNEKLFF. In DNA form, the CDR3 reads TGCGCCAGCAGCCAAAACAGGGGTTCGGTTAATGAAAAACTGTTTTTT.

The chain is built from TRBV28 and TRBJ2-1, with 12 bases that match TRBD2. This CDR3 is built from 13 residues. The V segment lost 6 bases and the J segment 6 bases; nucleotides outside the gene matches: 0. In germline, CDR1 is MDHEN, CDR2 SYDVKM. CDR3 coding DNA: TGTGCCAGCAGGACTAGCGGGAGCAATGAGCAGTTCTTC. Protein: CASRTSGSNEQFF.

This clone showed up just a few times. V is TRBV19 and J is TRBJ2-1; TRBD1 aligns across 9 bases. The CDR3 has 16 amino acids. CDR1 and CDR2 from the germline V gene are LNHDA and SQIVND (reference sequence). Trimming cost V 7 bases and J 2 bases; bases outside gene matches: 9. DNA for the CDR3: TGTGCCAGTACAAAATCTGGGACAGGGACCTACAATGAGCAGTTCTTC. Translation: CASTKSGTGTYNEQFF.

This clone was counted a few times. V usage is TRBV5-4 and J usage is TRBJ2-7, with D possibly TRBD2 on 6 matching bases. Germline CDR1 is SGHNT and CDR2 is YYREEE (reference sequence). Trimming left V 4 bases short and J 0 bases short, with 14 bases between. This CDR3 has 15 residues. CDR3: CASSPWAGSSYEQYF. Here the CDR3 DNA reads TGTGCCAGCAGCCCCTGGGCGGGGAGCTCCTACGAGCAGTACTTC.

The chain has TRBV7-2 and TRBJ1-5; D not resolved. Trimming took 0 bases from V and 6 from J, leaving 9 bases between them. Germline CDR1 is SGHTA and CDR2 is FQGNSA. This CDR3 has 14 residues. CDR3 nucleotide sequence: TGTGCCAGCAGCTTAGCTGGGTCGGGTCAGCCCCAGCATTTT. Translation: CASSLAGSGQPQHF.

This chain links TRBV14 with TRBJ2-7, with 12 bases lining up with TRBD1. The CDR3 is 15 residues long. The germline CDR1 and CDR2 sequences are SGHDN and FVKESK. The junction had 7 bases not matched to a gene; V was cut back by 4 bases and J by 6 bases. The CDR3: CASSLQRDRGLEQYF. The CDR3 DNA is TGTGCCAGCAGCCTCCAGCGGGACAGGGGGCTCGAGCAGTACTTC.

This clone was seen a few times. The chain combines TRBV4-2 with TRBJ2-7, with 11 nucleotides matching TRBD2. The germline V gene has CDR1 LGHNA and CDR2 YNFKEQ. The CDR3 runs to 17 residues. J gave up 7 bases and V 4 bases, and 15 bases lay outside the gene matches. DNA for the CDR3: TGTGCCAGCAGCCGTAAACTAGCGGGAGACGATATTCATGAGCAGTACTTC. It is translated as CASSRKLAGDDIHEQYF.

The CDR3 is CASSGLGVKNIQYF. CDR3 bases: TGTGCCAGCAGCGGACTAGGGGTCAAAAACATTCAGTACTTC. This sequence joins TRBV5-6 and TRBJ2-4, with 7 bases identical to TRBD2. The CDR3 has 14 amino acids. The germline CDR1 and CDR2 sequences are SGHDT and YYEEEE. Trimming at V came to 4 bases and at J to 3 bases, leaving 4 bases not matched to a gene.

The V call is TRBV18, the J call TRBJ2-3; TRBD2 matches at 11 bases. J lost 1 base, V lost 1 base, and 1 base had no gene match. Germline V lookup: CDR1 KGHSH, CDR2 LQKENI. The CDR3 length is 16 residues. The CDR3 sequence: CASSPQLAGGTDTQYF. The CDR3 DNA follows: TGTGCCAGCTCACCACAACTAGCGGGGGGCACAGATACGCAGTATTTT.

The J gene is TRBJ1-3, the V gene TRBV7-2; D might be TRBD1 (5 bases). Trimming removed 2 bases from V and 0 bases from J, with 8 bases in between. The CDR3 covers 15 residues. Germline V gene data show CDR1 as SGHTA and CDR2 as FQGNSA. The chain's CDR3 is CASSLIGGSGNTIYF. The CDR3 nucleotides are TGTGCCAGCAGCTTAATCGGGGGCTCTGGAAACACCATATATTTT. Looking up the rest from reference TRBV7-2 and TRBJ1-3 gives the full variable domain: GAGVSQSPSNKVTEKGKDVELRCDPISGHTALYWYRQSLGQGLEFLIYFQGNSAPDKSGLPSDRFSAERTGGSVSTLTIQRTQQEDSAVYLCASSLIGGSGNTIYFGEGSWLTVV.

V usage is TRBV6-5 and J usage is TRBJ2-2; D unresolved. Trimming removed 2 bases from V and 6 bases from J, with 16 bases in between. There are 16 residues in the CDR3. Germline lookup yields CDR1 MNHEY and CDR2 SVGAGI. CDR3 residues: CASSYRPTLVAGELFF. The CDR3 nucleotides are TGTGCCAGCAGTTACCGTCCCACTTTGGTGGCCGGGGAGCTGTTTTTT.

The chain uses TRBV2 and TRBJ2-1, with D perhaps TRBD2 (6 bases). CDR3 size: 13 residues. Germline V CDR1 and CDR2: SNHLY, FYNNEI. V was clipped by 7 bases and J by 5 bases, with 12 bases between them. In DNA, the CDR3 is TGTGCCAGCAACCGGGGGACTCACAATGAGCAGTTCTTC. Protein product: CASNRGTHNEQFF.

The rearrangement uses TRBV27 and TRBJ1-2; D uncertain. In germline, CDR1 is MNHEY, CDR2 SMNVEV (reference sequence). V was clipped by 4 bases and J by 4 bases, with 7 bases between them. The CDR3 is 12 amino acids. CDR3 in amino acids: CASSSGSYGYTF. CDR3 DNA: TGTGCCAGCAGTTCAGGCAGCTATGGCTACACCTTC.

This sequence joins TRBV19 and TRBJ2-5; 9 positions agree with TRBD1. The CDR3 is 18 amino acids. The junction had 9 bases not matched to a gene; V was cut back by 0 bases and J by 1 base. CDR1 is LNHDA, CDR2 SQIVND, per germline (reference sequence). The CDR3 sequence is CASSIDLWTGAIQETQYF. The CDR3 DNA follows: TGTGCCAGTAGTATAGATCTGTGGACAGGGGCCATCCAAGAGACCCAGTACTTC.

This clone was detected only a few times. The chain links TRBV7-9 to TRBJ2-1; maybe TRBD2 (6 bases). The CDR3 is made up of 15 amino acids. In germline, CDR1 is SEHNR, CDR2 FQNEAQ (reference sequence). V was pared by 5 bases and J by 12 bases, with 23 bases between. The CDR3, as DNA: TGTGCCAGCAGCACTGAACGGAGTAGCGGAACTAGGCAGTTCTTC. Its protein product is CASSTERSSGTRQFF.

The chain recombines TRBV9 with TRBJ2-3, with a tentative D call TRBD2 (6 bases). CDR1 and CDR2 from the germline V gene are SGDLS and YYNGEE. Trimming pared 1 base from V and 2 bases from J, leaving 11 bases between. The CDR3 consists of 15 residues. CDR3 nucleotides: TGTGCCAGCAGCGTACAGGCGGGACTCACAGATACGCAGTATTTT. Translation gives CASSVQAGLTDTQYF.

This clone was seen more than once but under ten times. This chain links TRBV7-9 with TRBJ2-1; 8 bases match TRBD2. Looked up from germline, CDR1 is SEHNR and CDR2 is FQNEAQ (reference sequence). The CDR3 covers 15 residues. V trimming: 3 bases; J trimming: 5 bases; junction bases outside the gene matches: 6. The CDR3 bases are TGTGCCAGCAGCTTCTTCGGGACTAGTCACAATGAGCAGTTCTTC. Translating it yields CASSFFGTSHNEQFF.

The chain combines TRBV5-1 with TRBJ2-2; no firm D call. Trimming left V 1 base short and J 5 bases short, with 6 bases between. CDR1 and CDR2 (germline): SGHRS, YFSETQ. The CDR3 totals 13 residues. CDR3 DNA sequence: TGCGCCAGCAGCTTGTCTTTTACCGGGGAGCTGTTTTTT. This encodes CASSLSFTGELFF.

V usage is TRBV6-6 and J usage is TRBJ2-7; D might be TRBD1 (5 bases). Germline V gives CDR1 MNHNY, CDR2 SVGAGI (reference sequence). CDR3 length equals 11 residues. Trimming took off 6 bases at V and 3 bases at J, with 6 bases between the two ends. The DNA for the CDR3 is TGTGCCAGCAGGGACAACTACGAGCAGTACTTC. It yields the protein CASRDNYEQYF.

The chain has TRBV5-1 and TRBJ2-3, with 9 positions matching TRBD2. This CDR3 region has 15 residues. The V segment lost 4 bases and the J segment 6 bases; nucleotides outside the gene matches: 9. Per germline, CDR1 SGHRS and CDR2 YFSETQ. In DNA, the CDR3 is TGCGCCAGCAGCCCTCCTAGCGGGAAATTCGATACGCAGTATTTT. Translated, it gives CASSPPSGKFDTQYF.